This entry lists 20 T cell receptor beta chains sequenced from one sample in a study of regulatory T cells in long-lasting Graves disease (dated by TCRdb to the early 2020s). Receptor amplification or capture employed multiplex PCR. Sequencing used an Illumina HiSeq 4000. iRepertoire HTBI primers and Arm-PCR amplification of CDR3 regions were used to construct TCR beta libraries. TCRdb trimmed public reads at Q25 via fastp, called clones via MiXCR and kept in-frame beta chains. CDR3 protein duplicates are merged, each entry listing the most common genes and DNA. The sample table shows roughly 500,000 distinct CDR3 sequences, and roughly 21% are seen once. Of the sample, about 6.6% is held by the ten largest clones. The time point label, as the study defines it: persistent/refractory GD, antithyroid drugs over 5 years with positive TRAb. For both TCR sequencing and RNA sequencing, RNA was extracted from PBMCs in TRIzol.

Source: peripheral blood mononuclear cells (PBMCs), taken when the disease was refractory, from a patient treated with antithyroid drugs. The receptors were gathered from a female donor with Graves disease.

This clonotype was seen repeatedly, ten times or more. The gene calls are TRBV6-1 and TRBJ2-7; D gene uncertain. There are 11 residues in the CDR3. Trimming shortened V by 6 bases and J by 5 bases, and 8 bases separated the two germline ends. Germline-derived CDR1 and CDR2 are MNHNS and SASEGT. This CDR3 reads CASSPQNEQYF. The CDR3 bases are TGTGCCAGCAGCCCCCAAAACGAGCAGTACTTC.

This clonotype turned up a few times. The CDR3 sequence: CASSFGTTANLEAFF. The CDR3 bases are TGTGCCAGCAGCTTCGGGACGACAGCCAACCTTGAAGCTTTCTTT. The chain combines TRBV14 with TRBJ1-1; weak D call: TRBD1 (5 bases). The CDR3 sequence is 15 residues long. Germline values: CDR1 SGHDN, CDR2 FVKESK. The V end lost 5 bases, the J end lost 7 bases, and 20 bases lay between the germline ends.

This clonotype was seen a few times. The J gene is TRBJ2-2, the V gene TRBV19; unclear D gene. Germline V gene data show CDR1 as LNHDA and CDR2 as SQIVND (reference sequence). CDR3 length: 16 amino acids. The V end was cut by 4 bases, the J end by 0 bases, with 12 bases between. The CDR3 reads CASSTPGLANTGELFF. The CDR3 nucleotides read TGTGCCAGTAGTACCCCGGGTCTAGCGAACACCGGGGAGCTGTTTTTT.

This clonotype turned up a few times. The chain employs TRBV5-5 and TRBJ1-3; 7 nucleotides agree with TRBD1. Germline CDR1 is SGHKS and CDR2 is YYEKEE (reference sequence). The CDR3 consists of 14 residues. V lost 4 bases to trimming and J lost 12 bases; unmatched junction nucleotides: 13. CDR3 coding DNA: TGTGCCAGCAGCCTCGGGGGGACAGTTTTTAACATATATTTT. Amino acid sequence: CASSLGGTVFNIYF.

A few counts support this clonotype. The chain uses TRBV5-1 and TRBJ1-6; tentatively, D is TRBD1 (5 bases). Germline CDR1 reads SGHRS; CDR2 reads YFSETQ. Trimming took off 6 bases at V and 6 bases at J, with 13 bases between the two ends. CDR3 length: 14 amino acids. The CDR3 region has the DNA TGCGCCAGCACTCCGGGGGTATCTAATTCACCCCTCCACTTT. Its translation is CASTPGVSNSPLHF.

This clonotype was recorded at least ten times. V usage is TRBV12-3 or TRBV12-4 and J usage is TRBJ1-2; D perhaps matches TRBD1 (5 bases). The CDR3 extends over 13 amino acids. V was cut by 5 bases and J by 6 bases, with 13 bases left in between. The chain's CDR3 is CASSTSGGNGYTF. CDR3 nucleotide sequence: TGTGCCAGCAGTACGAGTGGGGGTAATGGCTACACCTTC.

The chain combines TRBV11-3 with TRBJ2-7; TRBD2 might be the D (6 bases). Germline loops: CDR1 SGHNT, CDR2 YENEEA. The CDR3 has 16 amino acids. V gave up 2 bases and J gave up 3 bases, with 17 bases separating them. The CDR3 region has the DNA TGTGCCAGCAGCTTATTCGGAGGGGCTGGCGTCTACGAGCAGTACTTC. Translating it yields CASSLFGGAGVYEQYF.

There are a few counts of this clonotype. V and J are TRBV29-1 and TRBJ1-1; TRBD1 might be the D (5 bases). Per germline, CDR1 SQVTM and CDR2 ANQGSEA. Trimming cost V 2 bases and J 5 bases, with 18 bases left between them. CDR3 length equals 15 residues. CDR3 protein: CSVESPTWGKTEAFF. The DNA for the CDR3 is TGCAGCGTTGAATCCCCGACATGGGGGAAGACTGAAGCTTTCTTT.

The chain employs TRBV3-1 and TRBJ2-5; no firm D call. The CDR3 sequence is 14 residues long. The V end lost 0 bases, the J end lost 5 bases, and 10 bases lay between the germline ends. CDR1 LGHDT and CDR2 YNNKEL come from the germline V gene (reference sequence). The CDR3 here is CASSQDWSYETQYF. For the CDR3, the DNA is TGTGCCAGCAGCCAAGATTGGAGCTATGAGACCCAGTACTTC.

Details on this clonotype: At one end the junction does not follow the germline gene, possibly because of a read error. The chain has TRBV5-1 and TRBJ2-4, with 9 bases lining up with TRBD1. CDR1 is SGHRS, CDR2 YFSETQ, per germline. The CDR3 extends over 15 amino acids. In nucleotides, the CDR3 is TGCGCCAGCAGCTTGGGGGGACAGGGCTGGTGGGAGCAGCTCTTC. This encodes CASSLGGQGWWEQLF. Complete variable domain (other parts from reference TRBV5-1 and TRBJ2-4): KAGVTQTPRYLIKTRGQQVTLSCSPISGHRSVSWYQQTPGQGLQFLFEYFSETQRNKGNFPGRFSGRQFSNSRSEMNVSTLELGDSALYLCASSLGGQGWWEQLFGAGTRLSVL.

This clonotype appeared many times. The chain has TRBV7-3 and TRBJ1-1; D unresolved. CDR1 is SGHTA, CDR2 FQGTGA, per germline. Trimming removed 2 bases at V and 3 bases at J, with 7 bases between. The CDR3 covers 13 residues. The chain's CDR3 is CASSLGEDTEAFF. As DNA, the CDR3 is TGTGCCAGCAGCTTAGGGGAGGACACTGAAGCTTTCTTT. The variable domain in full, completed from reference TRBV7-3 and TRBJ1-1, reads GAGVSQTPSNKVTEKGKYVELRCDPISGHTALYWYRQSLGQGPEFLIYFQGTGAADDSGLPNDRFFAVRPEGSVSTLKIQRTERGDSAVYLCASSLGEDTEAFFGQGTRLTVV.

CDR3 region: CASSLGSGGLGSPLHF. The CDR3 region has the DNA TGTGCCAGCAGCTTAGGGTCAGGGGGCCTCGGTTCACCCCTCCACTTT. The rearrangement joins TRBV7-9 to TRBJ1-6; 8 bases match TRBD1. The J segment lost 9 bases and the V segment lost 1 base, leaving 8 bases of the junction unmatched. CDR1 is SEHNR and CDR2 is FQNEAQ in the germline V gene (reference sequence). There are 16 residues in the CDR3.

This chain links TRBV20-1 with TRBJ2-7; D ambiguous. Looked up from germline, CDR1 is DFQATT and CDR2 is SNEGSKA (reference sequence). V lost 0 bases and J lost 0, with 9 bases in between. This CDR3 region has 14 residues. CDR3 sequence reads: CSARDQASSYEQYF. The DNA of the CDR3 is TGCAGTGCTAGAGATCAGGCGAGCTCCTACGAGCAGTACTTC.

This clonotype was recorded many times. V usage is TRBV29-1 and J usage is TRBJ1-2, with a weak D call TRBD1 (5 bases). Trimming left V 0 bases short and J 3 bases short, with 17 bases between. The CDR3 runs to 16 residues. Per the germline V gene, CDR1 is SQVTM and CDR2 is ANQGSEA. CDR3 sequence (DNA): TGCAGCGTTGAAGATCGGGGGATAGGAGAATACTATGGCTACACCTTC. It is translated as CSVEDRGIGEYYGYTF. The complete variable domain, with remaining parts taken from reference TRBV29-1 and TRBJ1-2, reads SAVISQKPSRDICQRGTSLTIQCQVDSQVTMMFWYRQQPGQSLTLIATANQGSEATYESGFVIDKFPISRPNLTFSTLTVSNMSPEDSSIYLCSVEDRGIGEYYGYTFGSGTRLTVV.

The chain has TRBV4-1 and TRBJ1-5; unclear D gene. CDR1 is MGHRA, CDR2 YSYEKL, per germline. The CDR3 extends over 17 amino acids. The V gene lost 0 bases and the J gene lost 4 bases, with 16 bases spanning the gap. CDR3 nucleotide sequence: TGCGCCAGCAGCCAAGATAGACTTTCATGGGAAAATCAGCCCCAGCATTTT. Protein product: CASSQDRLSWENQPQHF.

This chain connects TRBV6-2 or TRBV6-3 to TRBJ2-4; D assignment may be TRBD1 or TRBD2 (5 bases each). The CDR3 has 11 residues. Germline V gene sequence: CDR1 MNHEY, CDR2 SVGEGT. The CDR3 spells CGTGTENIQYF. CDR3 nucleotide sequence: TGTGGCACCGGGACGGAAAACATTCAGTACTTC.

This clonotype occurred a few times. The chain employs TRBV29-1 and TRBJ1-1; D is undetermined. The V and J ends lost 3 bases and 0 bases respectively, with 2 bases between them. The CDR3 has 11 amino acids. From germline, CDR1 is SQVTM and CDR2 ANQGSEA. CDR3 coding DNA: TGCAGCGTTGAGATGAACACTGAAGCTTTCTTT. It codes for CSVEMNTEAFF.

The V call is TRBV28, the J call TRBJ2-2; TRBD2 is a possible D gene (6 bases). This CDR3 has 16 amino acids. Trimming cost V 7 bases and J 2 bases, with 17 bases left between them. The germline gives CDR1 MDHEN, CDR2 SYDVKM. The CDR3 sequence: CASTLSQGGNTGELFF. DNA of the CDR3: TGTGCCAGCACCCTTAGTCAGGGAGGTAACACCGGGGAGCTGTTTTTT.

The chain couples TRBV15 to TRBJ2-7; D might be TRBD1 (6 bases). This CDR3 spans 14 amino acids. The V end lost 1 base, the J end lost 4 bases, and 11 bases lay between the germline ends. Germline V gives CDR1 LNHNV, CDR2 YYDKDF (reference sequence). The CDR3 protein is CATSRVRGAYEQYF. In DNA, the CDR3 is TGTGCCACCAGCAGAGTCAGGGGAGCGTACGAGCAGTACTTC.

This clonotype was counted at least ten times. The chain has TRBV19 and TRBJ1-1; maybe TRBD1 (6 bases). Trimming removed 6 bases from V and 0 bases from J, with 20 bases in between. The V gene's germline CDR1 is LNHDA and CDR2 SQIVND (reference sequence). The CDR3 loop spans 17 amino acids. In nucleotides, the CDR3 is TGTGCCAGTAGCACACCGGGACAACCCGAAATGAACACTGAAGCTTTCTTT. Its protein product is CASSTPGQPEMNTEAFF.